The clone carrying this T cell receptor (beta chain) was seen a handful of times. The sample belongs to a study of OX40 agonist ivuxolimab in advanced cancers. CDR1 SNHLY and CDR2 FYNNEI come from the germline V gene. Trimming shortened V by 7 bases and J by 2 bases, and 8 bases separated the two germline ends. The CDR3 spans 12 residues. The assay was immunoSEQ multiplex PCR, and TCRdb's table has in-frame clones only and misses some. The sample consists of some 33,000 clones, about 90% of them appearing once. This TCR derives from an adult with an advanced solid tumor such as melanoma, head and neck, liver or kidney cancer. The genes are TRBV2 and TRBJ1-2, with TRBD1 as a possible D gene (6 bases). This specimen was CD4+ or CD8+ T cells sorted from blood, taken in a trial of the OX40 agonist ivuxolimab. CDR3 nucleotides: TGTGCCAGCATCGGGGGCAACTATGGCTACACCTTC. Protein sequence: CASIGGNYGYTF.